This T cell receptor (beta chain) was observed in a study of cytomegalovirus exposure and HLA in healthy donors. Turning to this clone: Its matching antigen is unknown. Given a much more abundant clone one base away, this may be a read error.

Overall study findings and caveats: Accounts indicate the classifier identified cytomegalovirus status with strong specificity and sensitivity. Rare TCR sequences dominated, though some public TCRs recurred in many donors.

Clones were read by immunoSEQ multiplex PCR, and TCRdb kept only the in-frame ones, dropping some. The data show 120,000 to 150,000 clones, around nine tenths seen once. V gave up 5 bases and J gave up 1 base; unmatched junction bases: 0. The CDR3 consists of 14 residues. Germline lookup yields CDR1 MNHEY and CDR2 SVGAGI. The TCR was taken from a woman younger than 30 in good health and CMV-seropositive. Material: PBMCs. The rearrangement joins TRBV6-5 to TRBJ2-3; 10 bases agree with TRBD2. CDR3 residues: CASSGTSGTDTQYF. In DNA form, the CDR3 reads TGTGCCAGCAGTGGGACTAGCGGCACAGATACGCAGTATTTT.